Following are 15 T cell receptor beta chains from one sample sequenced in a study of CD8+CD57+ T cells in acquired aplastic anemia. Researchers used genomic DNA as the template to profile TCR beta VDJ and CDR3. TCRdb redid the calling of the reads with MiXCR, one entry per CDR3 protein. The table lists around 250,000 distinct CDR3 sequences, about 56% of them singletons, with around 8% in the top ten. The specimen sequenced was sorted CD4+, CD8+, or CD8+CD57+ T cells (not recorded which) from PBMCs. The origin of the receptors is a human donor with severe aplastic anemia or a healthy control (not recorded which).

The rearrangement joins TRBV7-9 to TRBJ1-2, with D uncertain. This CDR3 contains 13 residues. From germline, CDR1 is SEHNR and CDR2 FQNEAQ (reference sequence). V gave up 0 bases and J gave up 6 bases, with 8 bases separating them. CDR3: CASSLANSNGYTF. DNA for the CDR3: TGTGCCAGCAGCTTAGCGAATAGCAATGGCTACACCTTC.

J is TRBJ2-2 and V is TRBV10-3; 13 bases align to TRBD2. The germline V gene encodes CDR1 ENHRY and CDR2 SYGVKD. The CDR3 consists of 15 residues. V shed 11 bases, J shed 1 base, and the junction held 4 bases outside the gene matches. The CDR3, as DNA: TGTGCCGTCCGACTAGCGGGGGGGAACACCGGGGAGCTGTTTTTT. Its protein product is CAVRLAGGNTGELFF.

This clonotype was seen a few times. V is TRBV24-1 and J is TRBJ1-5; 9 nucleotides agree with TRBD1. Per germline, CDR1 KGHDR and CDR2 SFDVKD. The CDR3 is 17 amino acids. Losses at the gene ends were 9 bases for V and 5 bases for J; bases not matched to a gene: 16. CDR3 nucleotide sequence: TGTGCCACCTATAAACCGGGACAGGGATGCTTCGATCAGCCCCAGCATTTT. It codes for CATYKPGQGCFDQPQHF.

This clonotype was seen only a few times. This chain joins TRBV11-3 and TRBJ2-7; a possible D gene is TRBD1 (6 bases). Trimming left V 5 bases short and J 6 bases short, with 20 bases between. Germline lookup yields CDR1 SGHNT and CDR2 YENEEA. CDR3 length equals 15 residues. The chain's CDR3 is CASSPTDRSSSEQYF. The CDR3 DNA is TGTGCCAGCAGCCCAACCGACAGGTCCAGTAGCGAGCAGTACTTC.

V usage is TRBV5-4 and J usage is TRBJ2-1; D gene ambiguous. The germline CDR1 and CDR2 sequences are SGHNT and YYREEE (reference sequence). The CDR3 loop spans 16 amino acids. Trimming took off 0 bases at V and 4 bases at J, with 14 bases between the two ends. As DNA, the CDR3 is TGTGCCAGCAGCTTGGACCCTATGCCCAAGTACAATGAGCAGTTCTTC. Translating it yields CASSLDPMPKYNEQFF. The whole variable domain, filled in from reference TRBV5-4 and TRBJ2-1, reads ETGVTQSPTHLIKTRGQQVTLRCSSQSGHNTVSWYQQALGQGPQFIFQYYREEENGRGNFPPRFSGLQFPNYSSELNVNALELDDSALYLCASSLDPMPKYNEQFFGPGTRLTVL.

CDR3 protein: CSARDLRNNEQFF. The CDR3 coding sequence is TGCAGTGCTAGAGATCTCCGCAACAATGAGCAGTTCTTC. The rearrangement joins TRBV20-1 to TRBJ2-1, with D uncertain. Germline CDR1 reads DFQATT; CDR2 reads SNEGSKA (reference sequence). The CDR3 runs 13 residues. Deletions cut 0 bases from V and 5 bases from J, with 8 bases between.

A word on this clonotype: This may be a read error, as it is one base from a much larger clone. V is TRBV30 and J is TRBJ2-5; no clear D gene. This CDR3 contains 12 residues. Per the germline V gene, CDR1 is GTSNPN and CDR2 is SVGIG (reference sequence). V shed 4 bases and J shed 4 bases, with 10 bases lying between them. The CDR3 is CAWNGLGETQYF. DNA of the CDR3: TGTGCCTGGAACGGGCTTGGAGAGACCCAGTACTTC.

On this clonotype itself: This may be a read error: a much more frequent sequence differs by one nucleotide. The V gene is TRBV9, the J gene TRBJ2-1; 12 bases map to TRBD2. CDR1 and CDR2 (germline): SGDLS, YYNGEE. V dropped 4 bases and J dropped 12; count of bases not matched to a gene: 11. The CDR3 length is 15 residues. The CDR3 nucleotides are TGTGCCAGCAGCCTAGCGGGGGGGCCTTTGGATGGGCAGTTCTTC. It codes for CASSLAGGPLDGQFF.

V usage is TRBV20-1 and J usage is TRBJ2-5; 7 bases line up with TRBD2. V lost 7 bases and J lost 10; bases outside the gene matches: 12. The CDR3 loop spans 12 amino acids. Looked up from germline, CDR1 is DFQATT and CDR2 is SNEGSKA (reference sequence). The chain's CDR3 is CSVSSGAVSQYF. The CDR3 DNA is TGCAGTGTTTCCAGCGGGGCCGTGAGCCAGTACTTC.

The chain carries TRBV7-6 and TRBJ1-1, with D maybe TRBD1 (5 bases). With 4 bases removed from V and 1 base from J, the gap between germline ends came to 16 bases. In germline, CDR1 is SGHVS, CDR2 FNYEAQ. The CDR3 has 16 residues. Written as DNA, the CDR3 is TGTGCCAGCAGCTCGGGGGTGGGCACCGGGAACACTGAAGCTTTCTTT. It yields the protein CASSSGVGTGNTEAFF.

The V and J genes are TRBV15 and TRBJ1-4, with D possibly TRBD1 on 5 matching bases. The CDR3 spans 16 residues. The V end was cut by 5 bases, the J end by 0 bases, with 13 bases between. CDR1 and CDR2 from the germline V gene are LNHNV and YYDKDF (reference sequence). The CDR3 sequence is CATSPLGASTNEKLFF. DNA for the CDR3: TGTGCCACCAGCCCCTTAGGGGCATCAACTAATGAAAAACTGTTTTTT.

The sample holds many counts of this clonotype. CDR3 DNA sequence: TGTGCCAGCAGCCCGGGTCGATCGGATAGCACAGATACGCAGTATTTT. Encoded protein: CASSPGRSDSTDTQYF. The genes are TRBV5-4 and TRBJ2-3; no clear D gene. Germline loops: CDR1 SGHNT, CDR2 YYREEE (reference sequence). The CDR3 length is 16 residues. Deletions cut 4 bases from V and 0 bases from J, with 15 bases between.

Notes on this clonotype: The junction departs from the called germline gene at one end, perhaps through a read error. The V and J genes are TRBV15 and TRBJ2-5; D ambiguous. The CDR3 spans 17 residues. From germline, CDR1 is LNHNV and CDR2 YYDKDF (reference sequence). This CDR3 is CATSRETVLRAQEAQYF. For the CDR3, the DNA is TGTGCCACCAGCAGAGAAACGGTGCTTAGGGCACAAGAGGCCCAGTACTTC. Complete variable domain (other parts from reference TRBV15 and TRBJ2-5): DAMVIQNPRYQVTQFGKPVTLSCSQTLNHNVMYWYQQKSSQAPKLLFHYYDKDFNNEADTPDNFQSRRPNTSFCFLDIRSPGLGDTAMYLCATSRETVLRAQEAQYFGPGTRLLVL.

This clonotype was counted ten times or more. The J gene is TRBJ2-7, the V gene TRBV30; 7 bases match TRBD2. CDR1 is GTSNPN and CDR2 is SVGIG in the germline V gene (reference sequence). This CDR3 has 14 residues. With V trimmed by 5 bases and J by 2 bases, 9 bases remained unmatched. The CDR3 region has the DNA TGTGCCTGGGAGTTGGGGGGGTCGGCCTACGAGCAGTACTTC. It yields the protein CAWELGGSAYEQYF. Complete variable domain (other parts from reference TRBV30 and TRBJ2-7): SQTIHQWPATLVQPVGSPLSLECTVEGTSNPNLYWYRQAAGRGLQLLFYSVGIGQISSEVPQNLSASRPQDRQFILSSKKLLLSDSGFYLCAWELGGSAYEQYFGPGTRLTVT.

The V call is TRBV7-2, the J call TRBJ1-2; D is ambiguous. This CDR3 is built from 12 residues. V was cut by 7 bases and J by 7 bases, with 13 bases left in between. Looked up from germline, CDR1 is SGHTA and CDR2 is FQGNSA. CDR3 DNA: TGTGCCAGCACTCGGACTCGAGTTGGCTACACCTTC. Amino acid sequence: CASTRTRVGYTF.